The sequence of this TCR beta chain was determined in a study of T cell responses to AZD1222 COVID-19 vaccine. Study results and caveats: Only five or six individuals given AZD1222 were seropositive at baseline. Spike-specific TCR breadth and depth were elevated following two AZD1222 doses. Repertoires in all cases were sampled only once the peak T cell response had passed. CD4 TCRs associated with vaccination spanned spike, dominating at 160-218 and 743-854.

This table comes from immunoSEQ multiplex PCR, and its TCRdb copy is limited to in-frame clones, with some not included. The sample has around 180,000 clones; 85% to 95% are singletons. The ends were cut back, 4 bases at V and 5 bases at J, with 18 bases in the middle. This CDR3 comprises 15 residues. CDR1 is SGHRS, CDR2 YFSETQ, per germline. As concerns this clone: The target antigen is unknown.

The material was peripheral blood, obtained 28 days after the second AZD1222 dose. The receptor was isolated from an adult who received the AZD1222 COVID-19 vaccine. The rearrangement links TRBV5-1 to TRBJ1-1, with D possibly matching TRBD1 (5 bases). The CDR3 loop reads CASSPQGLGGTEAFF. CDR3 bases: TGCGCCAGCAGCCCGCAGGGACTGGGGGGGACTGAAGCTTTCTTT.